The sample holds many counts of the clone carrying this T cell receptor beta chain. The data were obtained in a study of spatial heterogeneity in lung cancer. The CDR3 contains 11 residues. The germline V gene has CDR1 MDHEN and CDR2 SYDVKM. V lost 0 bases, J lost 15 bases, and 9 bases lay in between. Time point described: sample taken at primary tumor resection. In each case, whole RNA from tumor, nontumor lung or frozen PBMC was sequenced unsorted. From the 5' RACE reads, TCRdb called clonotypes with MiXCR, one entry per CDR3 protein. The table has tens of thousands of distinct CDR3 sequences, approximately 5.2% seen once.

V is TRBV28 and J is TRBJ2-1; possibly TRBD2 for D (5 bases). This TCR was sampled from a female donor with early-stage non-small cell lung cancer. The input for sequencing was PBMCs, taken at surgery. CDR3 sequence reads: CASSLWDSPFF. The DNA of the CDR3 is TGTGCCAGCAGTTTATGGGACTCCCCGTTCTTC.